This record looks at one T cell receptor (beta chain) sequence and its context. Its antigen is currently unknown. Vbeta (60) and Jbeta (13) primers were used in the PCR. The table came from immunoSEQ multiplex PCR; TCRdb's copy has only in-frame clones and leaves some out. The table lists roughly 83,000 clones, under 80% of them singletons. This sample is drawn from a study of cytomegalovirus exposure and HLA in healthy donors. The CDR3 length is 14 residues. Per the germline V gene, CDR1 is GTSNPN and CDR2 is SVGIG (reference sequence). J gave up 5 bases and V 1 base, and 1 base lay outside the gene matches. Overall study results and limits: Earlier results showed most TCR beta V segments being productive about 90% or about 30% of the time.

This clonotype originated in a man aged 60-69 years in good health and CMV-seronegative. V is TRBV30 and J is TRBJ1-6; 8 bases are a match to TRBD1. The source material was PBMCs. CDR3 nucleotides: TGTGCCTGGAGTGCGGGACAGGATAATTCACCCCTCCACTTT. Its translation is CAWSAGQDNSPLHF.